Each of the 18 T cell receptor beta chains below was sequenced from the same sample in a study of blood T cell repertoires in COVID-19. This table comes from immunoSEQ multiplex PCR, and its TCRdb copy is limited to in-frame clones, with some not included. The table lists 95,000 to 150,000 clones, 86% of them singletons. Sequencing input: peripheral blood. The receptors come from a human donor in a cohort sampled during active COVID-19.

The chain uses TRBV24-1 and TRBJ2-3, with 7 bases aligning to TRBD2. V dropped 2 bases and J dropped 2; count of bases not matched to a gene: 6. The CDR3 has 16 residues. The germline V gene encodes CDR1 KGHDR and CDR2 SFDVKD. CDR3 nucleotides: TGTGCCACCAGTGATTATTCAGCGGGGAACACAGATACGCAGTATTTT. Its translation: CATSDYSAGNTDTQYF.

This sequence joins TRBV27 and TRBJ2-1; a possible D gene is TRBD2 (7 bases). Looked up from germline, CDR1 is MNHEY and CDR2 is SMNVEV (reference sequence). Trimming took off 3 bases at V and 4 bases at J, with 16 bases between the two ends. CDR3 length: 16 residues. The CDR3 DNA follows: TGTGCCAGCAGTTTCTTAGGGGGGGGTAATTACAATGAGCAGTTCTTC. Protein product: CASSFLGGGNYNEQFF.

CDR3 coding DNA: TGTGCCAGCAGCTTTTCACAAGCGAATTCACCCCTCCACTTT. Protein product: CASSFSQANSPLHF. This chain uses TRBV7-9 with TRBJ1-6; D ambiguous. The germline gives CDR1 SEHNR, CDR2 FQNEAQ (reference sequence). Trimming stripped 3 bases from V and 7 bases from J, with 10 bases between. This CDR3 has 14 amino acids. The complete variable domain, with remaining parts taken from reference TRBV7-9 and TRBJ1-6, reads DTGVSQNPRHKITKRGQNVTFRCDPISEHNRLYWYRQTLGQGPEFLTYFQNEAQLEKSRLLSDRFSAERPKGSFSTLEIQRTEQGDSAMYLCASSFSQANSPLHFGNGTRLTVT.

The V and J genes are TRBV6-5 and TRBJ2-1; possibly TRBD2 for D (6 bases). V was trimmed by 0 bases and J by 4 bases, leaving 13 bases between them. Looked up from germline, CDR1 is MNHEY and CDR2 is SVGAGI. The CDR3 has 16 amino acids. The CDR3 region is CASSYSGRRDYNEQFF. DNA for the CDR3: TGTGCCAGCAGTTACTCTGGGAGGAGGGATTACAATGAGCAGTTCTTC.

The J gene is TRBJ2-3, the V gene TRBV11-2; 9 bases are shared with TRBD1. With V trimmed by 6 bases and J by 3 bases, 7 bases remained unmatched. CDR1 and CDR2 from the germline V gene are SGHAT and FQNNGV. This CDR3 contains 15 residues. The CDR3 loop is CASRNQTGGTDTQYF. The CDR3 DNA reads as TGTGCCAGCAGGAATCAGACAGGGGGGACAGATACGCAGTATTTT.

As DNA, the CDR3 is TGTGCCAGTAGTACCACCCCCCGGGCAACTAATGAAAAACTGTTTTTT. Its protein product is CASSTTPRATNEKLFF. The gene calls are TRBV19 and TRBJ1-4; D gene ambiguous. Germline-derived CDR1 and CDR2 are LNHDA and SQIVND (reference sequence). There are 16 residues in the CDR3. The V end was cut by 4 bases, the J end by 0 bases, with 12 bases between.

The chain carries TRBV6-2 or TRBV6-3 and TRBJ1-2; possibly TRBD1 for D (5 bases). Germline values: CDR1 MNHEY, CDR2 SVGEGT. V lost 6 bases to trimming and J lost 5 bases, with 13 bases between them. CDR3 size: 13 residues. This CDR3 is CASSRGPPYGYTF. The CDR3 region has the DNA TGTGCCAGCAGCCGGGGCCCTCCTTATGGCTACACCTTC.

The rearrangement uses TRBV2 and TRBJ1-4; TRBD1 matches at 8 bases. The CDR3 runs 14 residues. The junction had 2 bases not matched to a gene; V was cut back by 4 bases and J by 4 bases. Germline CDR1 SNHLY, CDR2 FYNNEI. CDR3 amino acids: CASSGQGSNEKLFF. As DNA, the CDR3 is TGTGCCAGCAGTGGACAGGGGAGTAATGAAAAACTGTTTTTT.

The chain carries TRBV9 and TRBJ2-2; D is uncertain. Trimming took 2 bases from V and 4 from J, leaving 12 bases between them. Germline loops: CDR1 SGDLS, CDR2 YYNGEE. The CDR3 runs to 15 residues. This chain's CDR3 is CASSVRLPPTGELFF. As DNA, the CDR3 is TGTGCCAGCAGCGTTAGACTTCCCCCCACCGGGGAGCTGTTTTTT.

The chain joins TRBV19 to TRBJ2-7, with TRBD2 identical over 8 bases. With 9 bases clipped from V and 0 bases from J, the junction kept 7 bases outside the gene matches. CDR1 and CDR2 (germline): LNHDA, SQIVND (reference sequence). The CDR3 covers 14 residues. CDR3 coding DNA: TGTGCCAGCCGGGGACTAGGTTCCTCCTACGAGCAGTACTTC. This gives the protein CASRGLGSSYEQYF.

The chain couples TRBV4-2 to TRBJ2-5, with TRBD1 matching over 7 bases. V shed 4 bases and J 5 bases; nucleotides not matched to a gene: 13. Germline-derived CDR1 and CDR2 are LGHNA and YNFKEQ. CDR3 length equals 16 residues. In DNA, the CDR3 is TGTGCCAGCAGCCCAAGAGGGCACAGGGGTTCCGAGACCCAGTACTTC. Encoded protein: CASSPRGHRGSETQYF.

The sample holds a few counts of this clone. This chain uses TRBV28 with TRBJ1-5; D ambiguous. Trimming stripped 6 bases from V and 5 bases from J, with 5 bases between. The germline gives CDR1 MDHEN, CDR2 SYDVKM. The CDR3 is made up of 11 amino acids. This CDR3 is CASSQDQPQHF. CDR3 in DNA: TGTGCCAGCAGCCAGGATCAGCCCCAGCATTTT.

The chain is built from TRBV5-1 and TRBJ1-4; no clear D. Germline V CDR1 and CDR2: SGHRS, YFSETQ. V lost 4 bases, J lost 8 bases, and 15 bases lay in between. The CDR3 has 14 amino acids. The CDR3 nucleotides are TGCGCCAGCAGCCTGCAGGATTTTGGGGAAAAACTGTTTTTT. Protein product: CASSLQDFGEKLFF.

The chain carries TRBV7-3 and TRBJ2-1; 7 nucleotides align to TRBD2. Germline V CDR1 and CDR2: SGHTA, FQGTGA. The CDR3 loop spans 16 amino acids. With V trimmed by 1 base and J by 4 bases, 7 bases remained unmatched. The CDR3 is CASSLKGGSGYNEQFF. As DNA, the CDR3 is TGTGCCAGCAGCTTAAAAGGCGGGAGTGGGTACAATGAGCAGTTCTTC.

V gene TRBV14 combines with J gene TRBJ2-7; no reliable D call. In germline, CDR1 is SGHDN, CDR2 FVKESK. V was trimmed by 2 bases and J by 2 bases, leaving 13 bases between them. The CDR3 sequence is 15 residues long. CDR3 sequence: CASSQQLLHTYEQYF. CDR3 sequence (DNA): TGTGCCAGCAGCCAACAACTACTTCACACCTACGAGCAGTACTTC.

The genes are TRBV5-6 and TRBJ2-7, with TRBD1 identical over 7 bases. CDR1 is SGHDT, CDR2 YYEEEE, per germline. The CDR3 contains 12 residues. V trimming: 4 bases; J trimming: 6 bases; junction bases outside the gene matches: 4. The CDR3 protein is CASSLHRGEQYF. The DNA of the CDR3 is TGTGCCAGCAGCCTGCACAGGGGCGAGCAGTACTTC.

The chain carries TRBV18 and TRBJ2-7; 12 positions match TRBD2. This CDR3 has 16 residues. Trimming took 6 bases from V and 0 from J; bases not matched to a gene: 6. The germline V gene has CDR1 KGHSH and CDR2 LQKENI. CDR3 sequence: CASSGLAGGSSYEQYF. The CDR3 nucleotides read TGTGCCAGCTCGGGACTAGCGGGCGGGAGCTCCTACGAGCAGTACTTC.

The rearrangement links TRBV29-1 to TRBJ2-5, with 7 bases aligning to TRBD2. The CDR3 is 13 residues long. Germline-derived CDR1 and CDR2 are SQVTM and ANQGSEA. V shed 8 bases, J shed 5 bases, and the junction held 11 bases outside the gene matches. The CDR3 DNA reads TGCAGCAAAAAAGGGGAGGGAGGGGAGACCCAGTACTTC. It specifies CSKKGEGGETQYF. The variable domain in full, completed from reference TRBV29-1 and TRBJ2-5, reads SAVISQKPSRDICQRGTSLTIQCQVDSQVTMMFWYRQQPGQSLTLIATANQGSEATYESGFVIDKFPISRPNLTFSTLTVSNMSPEDSSIYLCSKKGEGGETQYFGPGTRLLVL.